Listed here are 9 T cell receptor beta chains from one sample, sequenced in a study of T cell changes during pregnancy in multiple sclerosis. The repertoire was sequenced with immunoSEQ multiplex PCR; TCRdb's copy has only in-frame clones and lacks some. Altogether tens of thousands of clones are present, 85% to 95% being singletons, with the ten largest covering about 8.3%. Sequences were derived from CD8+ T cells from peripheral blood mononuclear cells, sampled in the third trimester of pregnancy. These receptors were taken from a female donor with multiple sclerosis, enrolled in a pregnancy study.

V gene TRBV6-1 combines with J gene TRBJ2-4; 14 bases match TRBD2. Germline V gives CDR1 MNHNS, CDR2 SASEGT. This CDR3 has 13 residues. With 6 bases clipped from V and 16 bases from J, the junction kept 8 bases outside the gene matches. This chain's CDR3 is CASSQTSGGAKYF. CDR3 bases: TGTGCCAGCAGCCAGACTAGCGGGGGGGCCAAATACTTC.

CDR3 protein: CASRLAGEYEQYF. The CDR3 coding sequence is TGTGCCAGCCGGCTAGCGGGGGAATACGAGCAGTACTTC. This chain links TRBV2 with TRBJ2-7; 10 nucleotides line up with TRBD2. Trimming removed 8 bases from V and 4 bases from J; junction bases left unmatched: 5. Per germline, CDR1 SNHLY and CDR2 FYNNEI. This CDR3 comprises 13 residues.

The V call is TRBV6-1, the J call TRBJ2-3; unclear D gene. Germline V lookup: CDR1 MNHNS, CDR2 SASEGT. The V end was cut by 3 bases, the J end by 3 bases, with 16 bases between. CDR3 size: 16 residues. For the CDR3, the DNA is TGTGCCAGCAGTGATTACAGAGAATTGGCAACAGATACGCAGTATTTT. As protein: CASSDYRELATDTQYF.

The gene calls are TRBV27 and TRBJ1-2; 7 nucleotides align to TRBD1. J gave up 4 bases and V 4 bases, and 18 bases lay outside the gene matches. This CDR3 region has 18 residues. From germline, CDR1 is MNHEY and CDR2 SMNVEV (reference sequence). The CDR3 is CASSSGRDRFKSGYGYTF. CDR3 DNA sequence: TGTGCCAGCAGTTCTGGCCGGGACAGATTCAAGAGTGGCTATGGCTACACCTTC.

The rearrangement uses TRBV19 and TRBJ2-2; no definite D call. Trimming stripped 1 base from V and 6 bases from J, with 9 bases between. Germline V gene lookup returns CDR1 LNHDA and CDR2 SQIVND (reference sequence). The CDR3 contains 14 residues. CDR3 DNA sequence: TGTGCCAGTAGTATAGTCGGTTCGGCCGGGGAGCTGTTTTTT. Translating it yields CASSIVGSAGELFF.

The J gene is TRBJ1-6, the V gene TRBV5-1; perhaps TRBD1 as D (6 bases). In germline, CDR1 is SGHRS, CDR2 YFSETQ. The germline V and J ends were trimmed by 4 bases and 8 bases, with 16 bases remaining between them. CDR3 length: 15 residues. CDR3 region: CASSLGETGYSPLHF. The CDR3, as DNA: TGCGCCAGCAGCCTGGGGGAGACAGGATATTCACCCCTCCACTTT.

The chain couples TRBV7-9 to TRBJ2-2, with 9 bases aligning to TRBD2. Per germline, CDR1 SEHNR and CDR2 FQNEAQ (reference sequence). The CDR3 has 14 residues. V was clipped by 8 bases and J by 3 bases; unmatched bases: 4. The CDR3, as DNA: TGTGCCAGCGAAGCGGGGGGATACACCGGGGAGCTGTTTTTT. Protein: CASEAGGYTGELFF. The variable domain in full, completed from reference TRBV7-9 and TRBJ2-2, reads DTGVSQNPRHKITKRGQNVTFRCDPISEHNRLYWYRQTLGQGPEFLTYFQNEAQLEKSRLLSDRFSAERPKGSFSTLEIQRTEQGDSAMYLCASEAGGYTGELFFGEGSRLTVL.

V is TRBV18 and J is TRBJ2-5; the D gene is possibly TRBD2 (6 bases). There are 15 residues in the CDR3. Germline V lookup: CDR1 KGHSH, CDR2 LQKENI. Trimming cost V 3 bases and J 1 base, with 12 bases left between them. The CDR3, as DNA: TGTGCCAGCTCACCGTCGACGGGAGTCCAAGAGACCCAGTACTTC. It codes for CASSPSTGVQETQYF. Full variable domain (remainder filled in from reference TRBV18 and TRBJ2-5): NAGVMQNPRHLVRRRGQEARLRCSPMKGHSHVYWYRQLPEEGLKFMVYLQKENIIDESGMPKERFSAEFPKEGPSILRIQQVVRGDSAAYFCASSPSTGVQETQYFGPGTRLLVL.

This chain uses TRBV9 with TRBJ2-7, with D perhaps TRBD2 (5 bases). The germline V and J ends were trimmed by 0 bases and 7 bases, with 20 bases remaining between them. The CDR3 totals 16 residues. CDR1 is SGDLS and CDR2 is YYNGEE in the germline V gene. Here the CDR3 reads CASSVGVGYAPGEQYF. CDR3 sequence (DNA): TGTGCCAGCAGCGTAGGTGTAGGTTACGCCCCGGGGGAGCAGTACTTC.